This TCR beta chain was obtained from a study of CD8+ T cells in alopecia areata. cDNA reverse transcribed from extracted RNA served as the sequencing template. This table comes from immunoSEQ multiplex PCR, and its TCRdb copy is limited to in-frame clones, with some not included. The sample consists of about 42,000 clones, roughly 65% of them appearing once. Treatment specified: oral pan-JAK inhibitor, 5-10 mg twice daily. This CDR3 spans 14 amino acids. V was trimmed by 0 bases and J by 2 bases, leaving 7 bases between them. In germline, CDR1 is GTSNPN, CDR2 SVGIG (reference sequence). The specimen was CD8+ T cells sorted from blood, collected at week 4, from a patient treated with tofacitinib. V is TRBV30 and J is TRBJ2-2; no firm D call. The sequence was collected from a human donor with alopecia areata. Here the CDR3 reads CAWSVQINTGELFF. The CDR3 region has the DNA TGTGCCTGGAGTGTACAGATAAACACCGGGGAGCTGTTTTTT.